This is a list of T cell receptor beta chains from one sample in a study of CD8 T cells in Susac syndrome. TCRdb used MiXCR to reprocess the immunoSEQ multiplex PCR reads, holding one entry per CDR3 protein. The sample shows about 180,000 distinct CDR3 sequences, 93% of them seen only once. Material: CD4+ T cells from PBMCs. Every receptor here comes from a human donor with multiple sclerosis. Each CDR3 is given with its conserved first and last residue. The D gene is left open where the match is weak. Clone size, where shown, is once, few, many, or a class for clones that have expanded.

-	-	TRBV27	TRBJ2-3	TGTGCCAGCAGTTTGGTGGGACGCACAGATACGCAGTATTTT	CASSLVGRTDTQYF
TRBD1	once	TRBV29-1	TRBJ1-5	TGCAGCGTCCAAACAGGGGGCACGGGTCAGCCCCAGCATTTT	CSVQTGGTGQPQHF
-	-	TRBV12-3/TRBV12-4	TRBJ1-5	TGTGCCAGCAGCTCTGGACAGAAAAATCAGCCCCAGCATTTT	CASSSGQKNQPQHF
TRBD2	-	TRBV28	TRBJ2-7	TGTGCCAGCAGTTCACTAGCGGTAGACCCCGAGCAGTACTTC	CASSSLAVDPEQYF
-	-	TRBV5-1	TRBJ1-2	TGCGCCAGCAGCTTGATCAGCGATGGCTACACCTTC	CASSLISDGYTF
-	-	TRBV19	TRBJ1-2	TGTGCCAGTAGTATAGAATCCAGGGCAGAGGATGGCTACACCTTC	CASSIESRAEDGYTF
TRBD2	-	TRBV4-1	TRBJ2-7	TGCGCCAGCAGCCAGCCATCGGGACTAGCGGGGAACTACGAGCAGTACTTC	CASSQPSGLAGNYEQYF
-	-	TRBV7-9	TRBJ1-1	TGTGCCAGCAGCCGATCCGGGACAATGAACACTGAAGCTTTCTTT	CASSRSGTMNTEAFF
-	-	TRBV2	TRBJ2-4	TGTGCCAGCCTGGACCGACTAGCCAAAAACATTCAGTACTTC	CASLDRLAKNIQYF
-	-	TRBV6-5	TRBJ2-7	TGTGCCAGCAGTTACGGACCCTTCTACGAGCAGTACTTC	CASSYGPFYEQYF
-	-	TRBV3-1	TRBJ2-7	TGTGCCAGCAGCCAATCCGGAAGGCGGTACTTC	CASSQSGRRYF
-	-	TRBV19	TRBJ1-5	TGTGCCAGTACCATAATCGGGTCCAATCAGCCCCAGCATTTT	CASTIIGSNQPQHF
TRBD2	-	TRBV20-1	TRBJ2-5	TGCAGTGCTGGTACTAGCGGGAGGGCCCTGGAGACCCAGTACTTC	CSAGTSGRALETQYF